The 7 T cell receptor beta chains below were found in one sample sequenced in a study of OX40 agonist ivuxolimab in advanced cancers. The library was built by means of the immunoSEQ multiplex PCR assay. TCRdb provides this immuneACCESS table in a form limited to in-frame rearrangements. Some clones are lacking; in checked studies, under half of them reflect an unresolved V gene, and why the rest are absent is not known. The sample yields about 64,000 clones; 84% were counted once. In total, the top ten clones hold about 2.2% of the sample. Source: CD4+ or CD8+ T cells sorted from blood, taken in a trial of the OX40 agonist ivuxolimab. The receptors were sampled from an adult with an advanced solid tumor such as melanoma, head and neck, liver or kidney cancer.

This chain connects TRBV30 to TRBJ1-1; no firm D call. Germline values: CDR1 GTSNPN, CDR2 SVGIG (reference sequence). There are 13 residues in the CDR3. With 2 bases removed from V and 3 bases from J, the gap between germline ends came to 10 bases. CDR3 loop: CAWSNRADTEAFF. The CDR3 bases are TGTGCCTGGAGTAATAGGGCGGACACTGAAGCTTTCTTT.

The rearrangement uses TRBV28 and TRBJ2-7; D gene unclear. This CDR3 is 11 amino acids long. Germline V lookup: CDR1 MDHEN, CDR2 SYDVKM. Here the CDR3 DNA reads TGTGCGGCCATGGGGTATATGGAGCAGTACTTC. It specifies CAAMGYMEQYF.

The CDR3 DNA is TGTGCCAGCAAGGACAGGGAGAACACTGAAGCTTTCTTT. It is translated as CASKDRENTEAFF. This rearrangement joins TRBV10-3 to TRBJ1-1; the match to TRBD1 covers 8 bases. V gave up 10 bases and J gave up 1 base; unmatched junction bases: 5. This CDR3 spans 13 amino acids. The germline V gene has CDR1 ENHRY and CDR2 SYGVKD.

This clone was seen more than once but under ten times. The chain joins TRBV28 to TRBJ1-6; unclear D gene. CDR1 is MDHEN and CDR2 is SYDVKM in the germline V gene. This CDR3 contains 13 residues. V was trimmed by 3 bases and J by 8 bases, leaving 8 bases between them. The CDR3 sequence: CASSLSRDSPLHF. CDR3 nucleotides: TGTGCCAGCAGTTTGAGTAGAGATTCACCCCTCCACTTT. The whole variable domain, remainder taken from reference TRBV28 and TRBJ1-6, is DVKVTQSSRYLVKRTGEKVFLECVQDMDHENMFWYRQDPGLGLRLIYFSYDVKMKEKGDIPEGYSVSREKKERFSLILESASTNQTSMYLCASSLSRDSPLHFGNGTRLTVT.

The CDR3 coding sequence is TGTGCCAGCAGCTTCCCGGGACAGGGGGCCGGTGGCTACACCTTC. Residues: CASSFPGQGAGGYTF. The rearrangement joins TRBV7-9 to TRBJ1-2; TRBD1 matches at 12 bases. Unmatched junction bases numbered 6, after V lost 3 bases and J lost 7 bases. Looked up from germline, CDR1 is SEHNR and CDR2 is FQNEAQ (reference sequence). CDR3 length equals 15 residues.

The CDR3 here is CASSQKSNSPLHF. Here the CDR3 DNA reads TGTGCCAGCAGCCAAAAAAGCAATTCACCCCTCCACTTT. The chain recombines TRBV14 with TRBJ1-6; D is uncertain. V was cut by 2 bases and J by 7 bases, with 6 bases left in between. The length of the CDR3 is 13 residues. From germline, CDR1 is SGHDN and CDR2 FVKESK. Variable domain in full (rest from reference TRBV14 and TRBJ1-6): EAGVTQFPSHSVIEKGQTVTLRCDPISGHDNLYWYRRVMGKEIKFLLHFVKESKQDESGMPNNRFLAERTGGTYSTLKVQPAELEDSGVYFCASSQKSNSPLHFGNGTRLTVT.

The rearrangement links TRBV6-1 to TRBJ2-7; weak D call: TRBD1 (6 bases). The germline CDR1 and CDR2 sequences are MNHNS and SASEGT. V gave up 5 bases and J gave up 2 bases, with 16 bases separating them. This CDR3 spans 15 amino acids. The CDR3 loop is CASSPYTGTPYEQYF. The CDR3 nucleotides read TGTGCCAGCAGTCCATACACCGGGACACCCTACGAGCAGTACTTC.